The clone carrying this T cell receptor delta chain was seen a handful of times. The TCRdb protein, from a much larger clone, departs from this DNA's translation at residue 3, likely by read error; the protein shown derives from the DNA. Genomic DNA from isolated PBMCs served as the sequencing template. TCRdb reanalyzed the multiplex PCR reads using CATT. The sample shows about 3,800 delta-chain clones, over 0.95% of them seen only once. The data belong to a study of gamma delta lymphoproliferative disorders and STAT genes. Germline-derived CDR1 and CDR2 are GEAIGNYY and EKD. The length of the CDR3 is 18 residues.

The rearrangement links TRDV2 to TRDJ1, with 13 positions matching TRDD3. This receptor was identified in a human donor in good health. The sample consisted of blood. The CDR3 protein is CAYDPIWTGGYDTDKLIF. The CDR3 coding sequence is TGTGCCTATGACCCCATCTGGACTGGGGGATACGACACCGATAAACTCATCTTT.